This T cell receptor beta chain was retrieved from a study of blood T cell repertoires in COVID-19. Background on the study: The United States, Italy and Spain were the sources of the acute and convalescent COVID-19 samples. T cells, B-cell-depleted T cells, or PBMCs supplied cDNA or gDNA.

Source study methods: Estimation of nucleated cell counts was performed using reference gene primer amplification. The assay was immunoSEQ multiplex PCR, and TCRdb's table has in-frame clones only and misses some. V and J calls and clone size follow that table, whereas D and trimming were derived from the DNA. Seen here are 100,000 to 150,000 clones, approximately 80% observed once, and the top ten hold about 40%. Germline V gene lookup returns CDR1 MGHRA and CDR2 YSYEKL. The CDR3 length is 15 residues. V was pared by 5 bases and J by 0 bases, with 8 bases between. This TCR came from a man between 35 and 55 years old with active or convalescent COVID-19. V and J are TRBV4-1 and TRBJ1-6; no firm D call. The specimen was peripheral blood. CDR3: CASSYSSSYNSPLHF. The DNA for the CDR3 is TGCGCCAGCAGCTACAGTAGCTCCTATAATTCACCCCTCCACTTT.